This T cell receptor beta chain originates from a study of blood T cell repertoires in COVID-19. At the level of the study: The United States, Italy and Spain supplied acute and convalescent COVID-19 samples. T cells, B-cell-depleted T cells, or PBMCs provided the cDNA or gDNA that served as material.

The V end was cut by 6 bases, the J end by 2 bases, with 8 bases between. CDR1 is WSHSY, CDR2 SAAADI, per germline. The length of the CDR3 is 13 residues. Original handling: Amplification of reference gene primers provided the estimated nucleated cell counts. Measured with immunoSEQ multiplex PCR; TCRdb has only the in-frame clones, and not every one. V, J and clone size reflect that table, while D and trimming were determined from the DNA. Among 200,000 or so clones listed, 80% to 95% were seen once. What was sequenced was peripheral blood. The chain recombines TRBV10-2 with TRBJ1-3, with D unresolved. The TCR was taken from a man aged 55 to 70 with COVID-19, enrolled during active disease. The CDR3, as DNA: TGCGCCAGCAGCCTCCCCCCTGGAAACACCATATATTTT. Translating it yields CASSLPPGNTIYF.